A selection of T cell receptor beta chains follows, all from one sample in a study of CD8+ T cells in alopecia areata. Clones were read by immunoSEQ multiplex PCR, and TCRdb kept only the in-frame ones, dropping some. The table has some 170,000 clones, over 55% seen once. The input for sequencing was CD4+ T cells sorted from blood, taken at week 0. The receptor source for this set is a human donor with alopecia areata. CDR3s leave out the opening cysteine and the closing phenylalanine or tryptophan. The size field is filled for only some rows; it gives once, few, many or a size class.

J,size,V,CDR3
TRBJ2-1,.,TRBV7-3,ASSLQGESSYNEQF
TRBJ2-1,.,TRBV5-1,ASSLSGTFKGNEQF
TRBJ1-5,few,TRBV30,AWSGGLNQPQH
TRBJ2-6,.,TRBV27,ASTSLSRHSGANVLT
TRBJ2-1,.,TRBV29-1,SADASGAYNEQF
TRBJ2-6,.,TRBV4-3,ASSQDTGVISGANVLT
TRBJ2-1,.,TRBV29-1,SGATQVGSDEQF
TRBJ1-1,.,TRBV7-2,ASSKDRGPVEAF
TRBJ1-2,few,TRBV2,ASSESDYYGYT
TRBJ1-2,.,TRBV29-1,SVHGSGYT
TRBJ2-7,few,TRBV29-1,SVFSDRYEQY
TRBJ2-5,few,TRBV6-5,ASTDSGQETQY
TRBJ2-4,.,TRBV7-4,ASSLRGDKNIQY
TRBJ1-1,.,TRBV29-1,SVDRTGLSTEAF
TRBJ2-7,.,TRBV5-1,ASSSTTLYEQY
TRBJ2-1,.,TRBV9,ASSVNYNEQF
TRBJ1-2,.,TRBV4-2,ASSQERQGIYGYT
TRBJ1-1,.,TRBV29-1,SVRGIAPTEAF
TRBJ1-1,.,TRBV27,ASSPFRNTEAF
TRBJ1-2,once,TRBV15,ATSRDLGATGARYT
TRBJ1-1,.,TRBV29-1,SVAPGGNTEAF
TRBJ1-6,.,TRBV30,AWSAGGQLGSPLH
TRBJ2-2,few,TRBV7-9,ASSTYRDHNTGELF
TRBJ2-7,.,TRBV29-1,SVMLQSYEQY
TRBJ2-7,few,TRBV23-1,ASTQRRGQGDYEQY
TRBJ2-7,few,TRBV11-2,ASSRGAPYEQY
TRBJ1-1,.,TRBV25-1,ASTPDLGEAF
TRBJ2-7,.,TRBV5-1,ASSDGTVNYEQY
TRBJ2-1,few,TRBV29-1,SVELAGAEQF
TRBJ1-2,once,TRBV11-2,ASRGGRYGYT
TRBJ1-5,.,TRBV2,ASSGQEGQPQH
TRBJ1-2,.,TRBV4-3,ASSQGQGAYNGYT
TRBJ2-5,few,TRBV14,ASSQVSSGRVETQY
TRBJ2-7,few,TRBV2,ASSPDVTETYEQY
TRBJ2-7,.,TRBV29-1,SVARDRGTYEQY
TRBJ2-2,few,TRBV29-1,SAKTGSTGELF
TRBJ2-7,.,TRBV7-2,ASSPWSGIISYEQY
TRBJ2-6,.,TRBV29-1,SVEGGGGLYGANVLT
TRBJ1-1,.,TRBV30,AWSPNHRGNTEAF
TRBJ2-7,.,TRBV4-3,ASSQDAGDSTYEQY
TRBJ2-1,.,TRBV4-3,ASSQGAAGLASNEQF
TRBJ2-5,.,TRBV30,AQREKRTKETQY
TRBJ2-5,.,TRBV30,AWSAATITSQY
TRBJ2-5,.,TRBV29-1,SHAGGLETQY
TRBJ1-1,.,TRBV19,ASNGQVNTEAF
TRBJ1-6,many,TRBV5-1,ASSTRQGRNSPLH
TRBJ2-7,once,TRBV30,AWSVGGSYEQY
TRBJ2-7,once,TRBV7-2,ASSLFVDYEQY
TRBJ1-2,few,TRBV29-1,SVGRQGYT
TRBJ1-2,.,TRBV30,AWGEVSGYGYT
TRBJ2-3,.,TRBV29-1,SVERGADTQY
TRBJ1-2,.,TRBV19,ASSSGQTNYGYT
TRBJ2-7,.,TRBV29-1,SVGLSTYEQY
TRBJ1-2,.,TRBV29-1,SVGQPSYGYT